This T cell receptor beta chain comes out of a study of post-analysis software for immune sequencing data. Background on the study: There were relapsing-remitting, secondary progressive and progressive-relapsing multiple sclerosis among the disease courses included.

Overall study results and limits: There were roughly five TRBV segments more frequent in patients than controls, and TRBV5-6, TRBV5-1 and TRBV20-1 were among them. Compared against controls, patients with multiple sclerosis displayed significantly lower normalized Chao1 diversity.

Tagging with unique molecular identifiers was a feature of the TCR beta cDNA libraries. TCRdb processed the PCR reads anew with MiXCR; each CDR3 protein has one entry. The sample yields some 690,000 distinct CDR3 sequences, around 27% seen once. V shed 4 bases, J shed 7 bases, and the junction held 13 bases outside the gene matches. Looked up from germline, CDR1 is MNHNS and CDR2 is SASEGT. The CDR3 runs to 18 residues. This clonotype was seen a handful of times. The antigen is unknown. The sequencing sample was made of blood. This receptor was identified in a girl aged 10 to 17 with multiple sclerosis. This chain connects TRBV6-1 to TRBJ2-1; 13 nucleotides agree with TRBD2. CDR3 sequence reads: CASSAYLRLAGGGNEQFF. DNA of the CDR3: TGTGCCAGCAGTGCCTACCTTCGACTAGCGGGAGGAGGGAATGAGCAGTTCTTC.